This T cell receptor (beta chain) was sequenced for a study of molecular identifiers for immune sequencing clone quantification. Study information: In replicates, RNA from roughly 20,000 or 100,000 naive CD8 cells was split five ways, four sequenced.

The length of the CDR3 is 15 residues. Germline trimming cut 4 bases from V and 3 bases from J; bases unmatched to any gene: 6. Germline V gene lookup returns CDR1 LNHDA and CDR2 SQIVND (reference sequence). Findings of the study overall: Among some 1.1 million naive cells, spiked Jurkat TCR RNA from a single cell was reportedly detectable.

TCRdb re-called the PCR reads with MiXCR, one entry per CDR3 protein. The sample comprises 400,000 to 600,000 distinct CDR3 sequences, roughly 24% of which are singletons, and under 0.8% rests with the top ten. This clonotype came up a few times. The antigen is unknown. The chain uses TRBV19 and TRBJ2-7; 10 positions match TRBD1. The sequencing sample was made of naive CD8+ T cells from blood, with Jurkat cell RNA spiked in. Subset indicated: FACS-sorted CD8+CD4-CCR7+CD45RA+ naive T cells. The sequence came from a human donor in good health. Some libraries in this study had Jurkat cell RNA spiked in. CDR3 region: CASSSGQGELYEQYF. In DNA, the CDR3 is TGTGCCAGTAGTAGCGGACAGGGGGAGCTCTACGAGCAGTACTTC.